This record looks at one TCR beta chain sequence and its context. This clonotype turned up a few times. Its specific antigen is unknown. Base qualities are not provided; no much larger clone lies one nucleotide away. The library was prepared using RACE. TCRdb shows the sequencer as NextSeq 500. During library preparation, unique molecular identifiers were attached to individual cDNA molecules so that TCRs could be counted in a quantitative, reproducible way. For every blood RNA sample, sequencing covered both the TCR alpha and TCR beta chains. In the original analysis: Samples had a median of approximately 93,000 TCRs, with a range from 23,224 to 690,600. The Decombinator software suite was used to annotate the V, J and CDR3 of the TCR reads. Every sample was subsampled to the same number of TCRs (28,000) for the PS versus PT1 abundance plots. Expanded TCRs were defined as absent before sensitization and observed at least eight times at the 2-week time point. The public reads were reprocessed in TCRdb via fastp at Q25 and MiXCR, keeping in-frame beta chains. Merged by CDR3 protein, the rows form single entries marked with the most common genes and DNA. In this record, the V and J calls reflect TCRdb's handling and not the investigators' own analysis. The sample table lists approximately 85,000 distinct CDR3 sequences, more than 8.5% of them with a count of one. Clones ranked in the top ten supply under 2.5% of the sample.

What this sample's time point label stands for: patch test 2, 6 weeks after DPC sensitization. The sample's treatment or condition label, decoded: therapeutic diphenylcyclopropenone sensitization with weekly scalp DPC. At every patch-test visit, the blood draw took place before the patch test was put on. To be eligible, patients had to be aged 18 to 70, diagnosed with alopecia and judged suitable for DPC therapy, while pregnant patients were excluded. Unfractionated whole blood was collected in Tempus Blood RNA tubes, and total RNA was extracted from that blood. The V and J ends are trimmed by 0 bases and 0 bases, leaving 7 bases between them. The CDR3 spans 15 residues, from the cysteine through the phenylalanine. The sequence is cut down to CDR3 DNA, 45 bases in frame from base 1. From a lookup of the germline V gene, CDR1 and CDR2 are SGHVS and FQNEAQ. The sample is drawn from a study of human T cells and chemical hapten exposure (dated by TCRdb to the early 2020s). Regarding the complete study: For sensitization, 2% DPC in acetone was applied to a 2 cm by 2 cm area of upper inner arm skin. Patients additionally received weekly therapeutic DPC doses to the scalp throughout the roughly 25-week study period. In alopecia patients, the study followed how the peripheral blood TCR repertoire changed in vivo over primary and secondary sensitization to diphenylcyclopropenone (DPC), a hapten. Blood samples were taken from patients before sensitization (week 0) and then at 2, 6 and about 24 weeks after DPC sensitization. Blood for TCR sequencing was provided by twenty-nine alopecia patients at one to four time points (pre-sensitization, 2, 6 and 24 weeks). Patch testing on the upper back used Finn chambers containing 0.01% DPC, with scoring done after 6 days according to International Contact Dermatitis Research Group standards. Libraries were pooled for sequencing, and per-sample TCR yields varied mainly because of small differences in library volumes within the pool. Most of the patients in the cohort were female, and the cohort covered alopecia areata with under or over 50% scalp involvement, alopecia totalis and alopecia universalis. Broad study findings and their caveats: Alopecia, a presumed autoimmune disease, was present in all patients, so the immune response of the patients might differ from that of healthy individuals. Compared with pre-sensitization or healthy control sets, expanded TCRs formed significantly more large CDR3 similarity clusters, which is consistent with antigen-driven responses. DPC sensitization did not change how many TCRs were above 1 in 1000 frequency, and no evidence was found of alterations in global repertoire structure. Repeated subsampling changed both the strength of the expansion versus patch-test correlation and the threshold at which the correlation became significant. Patch test score correlated positively with the number of PT1 expanded TCRs, reaching significance at thresholds 8, 16 and 32 but not at 4.

Sequences were derived from whole blood, sampled in connection with sensitization to the hapten diphenylcyclopropenone (DPC). Rearrangement joined TRBV7-8 to TRBJ2-3; confidence is insufficient to name the D gene. The receptor was derived from a woman aged 25 to 39 with alopecia areata. Some clones in this sample may be carry-over from other donors' samples. The nucleotides read TGTGCCAGCAGCTTAGCTGACACCAGCACAGATACGCAGTATTTT. Translated, it gives CASSLADTSTDTQYF.